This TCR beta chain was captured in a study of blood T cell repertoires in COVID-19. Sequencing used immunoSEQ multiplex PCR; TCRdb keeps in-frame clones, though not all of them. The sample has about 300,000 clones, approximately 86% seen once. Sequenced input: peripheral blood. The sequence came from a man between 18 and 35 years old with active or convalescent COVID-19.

Here the CDR3 DNA reads TGTGCCAGCAGCTTGGCTCACGGGAGTACGCAGTATTTT. As protein: CASSLAHGSTQYF. The chain has TRBV5-6 and TRBJ2-3, with TRBD2 as a possible D gene (6 bases). This CDR3 region has 13 residues. Germline V gene lookup returns CDR1 SGHDT and CDR2 YYEEEE. Trimming removed 0 bases at V and 8 bases at J, with 10 bases between.